The sample holds a few counts of the clone carrying this TCR beta chain. Its matching antigen is unknown. Trimming pared 0 bases from V and 1 base from J, leaving 10 bases between. This CDR3 spans 16 amino acids. Germline V gene sequence: CDR1 MGHRA, CDR2 YSYEKL. The PCR used 60 Vbeta and 13 Jbeta primers. Profiled with immunoSEQ multiplex PCR; TCRdb holds only in-frame clones, not every one. The sample yields around 200,000 clones, more than 60% seen once. These data come from a study of cytomegalovirus exposure and HLA in healthy donors. Across the study: Membership in the Caucasian-associated ancestry cluster was found for 81% of 300 to 400 genotyped donors. General study findings and limits: Later analysis suggested links between common viral pathogens and several top significant clusters.

The receptor's source is a woman aged 55-69 years in good health and CMV-seropositive. Material for sequencing was PBMCs. The genes are TRBV4-1 and TRBJ2-1, with TRBD1 as a possible D gene (6 bases). Written as DNA, the CDR3 is TGCGCCAGCAGCCAAGATCCGGGACAATCCTACAATGAGCAGTTCTTC. Translating gives CASSQDPGQSYNEQFF.